A single sample gave rise to the 22 T cell receptor beta chains below, sequenced in a study of cytomegalovirus exposure and HLA in healthy donors. PCR amplification relied on 60 Vbeta primers (plus 13 Jbeta primers). Clones were sequenced by immunoSEQ multiplex PCR, and TCRdb holds only the in-frame ones, with some missing. The sample lists about 89,000 clones, roughly 85% seen once, with less than 8% in the top ten. Sequenced material: PBMCs. The receptors derive from a man in his forties or fifties in good health and CMV-seropositive.

This chain uses TRBV6-1 with TRBJ1-5; a weak D match, TRBD1 (5 bases). This CDR3 spans 15 amino acids. With 2 bases removed from V and 3 bases from J, the gap between germline ends came to 11 bases. Germline V lookup: CDR1 MNHNS, CDR2 SASEGT. As DNA, the CDR3 is TGTGCCAGCAGTGAAACATGGGGCTACAATCAGCCCCAGCATTTT. This encodes CASSETWGYNQPQHF.

This clone occurred once. The J gene is TRBJ2-1, the V gene TRBV5-1, with 10 bases aligning to TRBD2. The CDR3 extends over 14 amino acids. Germline lookup yields CDR1 SGHRS and CDR2 YFSETQ. The V segment lost 2 bases and the J segment 7 bases; nucleotides outside the gene matches: 3. The CDR3 sequence is CASSFTAGGNEQFF. CDR3 bases: TGCGCCAGCAGCTTTACAGCGGGGGGGAATGAGCAGTTCTTC.

The count of this clone is one. This chain joins TRBV27 and TRBJ1-3; no clear D. Germline V gives CDR1 MNHEY, CDR2 SMNVEV (reference sequence). The V end lost 5 bases, the J end lost 6 bases, and 20 bases lay between the germline ends. The CDR3 runs 16 residues. CDR3 residues: CASSKWNRRLENTIYF. CDR3 DNA sequence: TGTGCCAGCAGTAAATGGAACAGAAGGCTCGAAAACACCATATATTTT.

J is TRBJ2-5 and V is TRBV6-1, with 10 positions matching TRBD2. CDR1 is MNHNS, CDR2 SASEGT, per germline. The CDR3 covers 18 residues. After removal of 0 bases from V and 4 bases from J, the junction contained 11 bases not matched to a gene. The CDR3 DNA reads as TGTGCCAGCAGTGAAGCGCGTTTTTTGGCTAGCGGGAGAGAGACCCAGTACTTC. Translating it yields CASSEARFLASGRETQYF.

V and J are TRBV5-4 and TRBJ2-2, with 8 positions matching TRBD2. Trimming removed 4 bases from V and 1 base from J; junction bases left unmatched: 18. This CDR3 is built from 20 residues. Germline V gene sequence: CDR1 SGHNT, CDR2 YYREEE (reference sequence). CDR3 nucleotide sequence: TGTGCCAGCAGCAAAGGGACGGGAGCGGGAGAGGGGGTGAACACCGGGGAGCTGTTTTTT. Translated, it gives CASSKGTGAGEGVNTGELFF.

The rearrangement links TRBV6-6 to TRBJ2-1; tentative D call: TRBD1 (6 bases). In germline, CDR1 is MNHNY, CDR2 SVGAGI (reference sequence). V lost 8 bases and J 4 bases, leaving 18 bases between the germline ends. The CDR3 totals 15 residues. Written as DNA, the CDR3 is TGTGCCAGCGGTACACCAGGGGACCCTTACAATGAGCAGTTCTTC. As protein: CASGTPGDPYNEQFF.

This chain links TRBV5-4 with TRBJ2-2; D unresolved. CDR3 length: 14 residues. In germline, CDR1 is SGHNT, CDR2 YYREEE (reference sequence). V lost 4 bases to trimming and J lost 2 bases, with 9 bases between them. Written as DNA, the CDR3 is TGTGCCAGCAGCGGTCAGATTAACACCGGGGAGCTGTTTTTT. This codes for CASSGQINTGELFF. Filled out from reference TRBV5-4 and TRBJ2-2, the complete variable domain reads ETGVTQSPTHLIKTRGQQVTLRCSSQSGHNTVSWYQQALGQGPQFIFQYYREEENGRGNFPPRFSGLQFPNYSSELNVNALELDDSALYLCASSGQINTGELFFGEGSRLTVL.

The chain recombines TRBV10-1 with TRBJ2-3; 7 nucleotides line up with TRBD2. V shed 2 bases and J 0 bases; nucleotides not matched to a gene: 11. The length of the CDR3 is 18 residues. From germline, CDR1 is WNHNN and CDR2 SYGVQD (reference sequence). The CDR3 DNA reads as TGCGCCAGCAGTGAGGGACCTTCAGGGAGGGCAAGCACAGATACGCAGTATTTT. This gives the protein CASSEGPSGRASTDTQYF.

The chain has TRBV15 and TRBJ1-6, with D unresolved. V lost 8 bases and J 3 bases, leaving 2 bases between the germline ends. Germline CDR1 reads LNHNV; CDR2 reads YYDKDF (reference sequence). The CDR3 extends over 11 amino acids. The CDR3 region has the DNA TGTGCCACCCACTATAATTCACCCCTCCACTTT. It yields the protein CATHYNSPLHF.

The chain couples TRBV5-1 to TRBJ2-5; 10 bases map to TRBD2. Germline V gives CDR1 SGHRS, CDR2 YFSETQ. The CDR3 is 17 amino acids. Germline trimming cut 0 bases from V and 2 bases from J; bases unmatched to any gene: 7. CDR3 amino acids: CASSLEWLAGAQETQYF. The DNA of the CDR3 is TGCGCCAGCAGCTTGGAGTGGCTAGCGGGAGCTCAAGAGACCCAGTACTTC.

The genes are TRBV6-5 and TRBJ1-2; D perhaps matches TRBD1 (6 bases). The CDR3 contains 15 residues. V gave up 0 bases and J gave up 4 bases, with 12 bases separating them. Germline values: CDR1 MNHEY, CDR2 SVGAGI. The CDR3 loop is CASSYSGGAGYGYTF. CDR3 bases: TGTGCCAGCAGTTACTCAGGGGGGGCTGGCTATGGCTACACCTTC.

The CDR3 region is CASSDTGANEKLFF. The CDR3 coding sequence is TGTGCCAGCTCCGACACAGGGGCGAATGAAAAACTGTTTTTT. J is TRBJ1-4 and V is TRBV18; 7 nucleotides agree with TRBD1. The CDR3 sequence is 14 residues long. V was clipped by 6 bases and J by 5 bases; unmatched bases: 6. Germline values: CDR1 KGHSH, CDR2 LQKENI.

The CDR3: CASSQDMRRGTLIYTQYF. The DNA for the CDR3 is TGCGCCAGCAGCCAAGATATGCGGCGGGGGACCCTCATATATACGCAGTATTTT. The chain links TRBV4-1 to TRBJ2-3; 7 nucleotides match TRBD2. CDR3 length: 18 residues. Trimming took 0 bases from V and 7 from J; bases not matched to a gene: 16. The V gene's germline CDR1 is MGHRA and CDR2 YSYEKL.

The genes are TRBV5-4 and TRBJ2-1; 7 bases are shared with TRBD1. J lost 12 bases, V lost 4 bases, and 16 bases had no gene match. The CDR3 is 15 residues long. The germline V gene encodes CDR1 SGHNT and CDR2 YYREEE (reference sequence). CDR3 bases: TGTGCCAGCAGCATCAGGGCAGTTCAGGGGGATGGGCAGTTCTTC. It specifies CASSIRAVQGDGQFF.

This clone has a single count. Germline and junction disagree at one end, which may indicate a read error. V and J are TRBV6-5 and TRBJ1-2; D is unresolved. This CDR3 is built from 16 residues. CDR1 and CDR2 (germline): MNHEY, SVGAGI. The CDR3 spells CASSYSTFSEGYGYTF. CDR3 nucleotide sequence: TGTGCCAGCAGTTACTCGACATTTTCGGAGGGCTATGGTTACACCTTC.

This clone was detected only once. This chain connects TRBV19 to TRBJ1-6; weak D call: TRBD1 (6 bases). This CDR3 contains 13 residues. Trimming removed 1 base from V and 9 bases from J, with 7 bases in between. Germline-derived CDR1 and CDR2 are LNHDA and SQIVND (reference sequence). DNA for the CDR3: TGTGCCAGTAGTATAGTGGGGGCTTCACCCCTCCACTTT. This sequence encodes CASSIVGASPLHF.

With respect to this clone: The conserved phenylalanine or tryptophan is not found at the CDR3 terminus, so this likely reflects a read error. Because the CDR3's place on the DNA is in doubt, the DNA is left out and the CDR3 is given as listed by TCRdb. This rearrangement joins TRBV21-1 to TRBJ2-7; TRBD1, the table's D call, was not compared with the DNA. TRBV21-1 is a documented pseudogene. The CDR3 region is 15 residues in length, termini included. This CDR3 is CASRPRRQGRYEQYL.

V and J are TRBV27 and TRBJ1-6; TRBD1 matches 7 bases. The germline CDR1 and CDR2 sequences are MNHEY and SMNVEV (reference sequence). The CDR3 has 14 amino acids. Trimming at V came to 7 bases and at J to 7 bases, leaving 7 bases not matched to a gene. The CDR3 loop reads CASTLLRGNSPLHF. CDR3 coding DNA: TGTGCCAGCACCCTACTCAGGGGGAATTCACCCCTCCACTTT.

Regarding this clone: Sequence at one end of the junction differs from germline and may be a read error. The chain has TRBV28 and TRBJ2-4, with 7 bases lining up with TRBD2. There are 12 residues in the CDR3. Germline CDR1 and CDR2: MDHEN and SYDVKM. In DNA form, the CDR3 reads TGTGCCAGCAGTTCCCCCCTAGACGGGGGGAGATTC. As protein: CASSSPLDGGRF.

The chain links TRBV5-6 to TRBJ2-3; 10 positions match TRBD1. Unmatched junction bases numbered 2, after V lost 1 base and J lost 6 bases. The CDR3 contains 14 residues. In germline, CDR1 is SGHDT, CDR2 YYEEEE. CDR3 sequence: CASSLRDRGDTQYF. In nucleotides, the CDR3 is TGTGCCAGCAGCTTGCGGGACAGGGGTGATACGCAGTATTTT. Complete variable domain (other parts from reference TRBV5-6 and TRBJ2-3): DAGVTQSPTHLIKTRGQQVTLRCSPKSGHDTVSWYQQALGQGPQFIFQYYEEEERQRGNFPDRFSGHQFPNYSSELNVNALLLGDSALYLCASSLRDRGDTQYFGPGTRLTVL.

About this clone: A read error may produce the germline difference seen at one junction end. V is TRBV7-2 and J is TRBJ2-7; TRBD2 matches 11 bases. The CDR3 length is 15 residues. Germline V gene sequence: CDR1 SGHTA, CDR2 FQGNSA. In nucleotides, the CDR3 is TGTGCCAACAGCCCGGGGGGGACTAGCGGCAACGAGCAGTACTTC. Translation: CANSPGGTSGNEQYF.

The V gene is TRBV7-6, the J gene TRBJ2-2; D call uncertain. Germline CDR1 and CDR2: SGHVS and FNYEAQ. The CDR3 runs to 14 residues. V dropped 0 bases and J dropped 1 base, with 3 bases sitting between them. CDR3 residues: CASSLAQNTGELFF. CDR3 DNA: TGTGCCAGCAGCTTAGCCCAGAACACCGGGGAGCTGTTTTTT.